The 28 T cell receptor beta chains below come from one sample, sequenced in a study of T cell repertoires in cytomegalovirus infection (dated by TCRdb to the late 2010s). The sample was run on an Illumina HiSeq 1500. TCRdb cleaned the public reads at Q25 with fastp, built clones with MiXCR and kept in-frame beta chains. Rows matching on CDR3 protein sequence are summarized as one entry with the most common DNA and genes. For this sample there are around 710,000 distinct CDR3 sequences; under 35% appear just once. About an eighth of the sample rests with the top ten. The sample's treatment or condition label, in plain terms: in vitro stimulation with specific CMV peptide epitopes to enrich CMV-specific T cells. Antigen specificity for these receptors is unknown. This material consisted of cultured CD8+ T cells from PBMCs, taken from culture after CMV antigen stimulation. The origin of the receptors is a human donor in good health (CMV status not recorded). Some clones in this sample may be carry-over from other donors' samples.

This chain links TRBV5-8 with TRBJ1-6; 8 positions match TRBD1. The V gene end was trimmed by 0 bases and the J gene end by 0 bases; junction bases not matched to a gene: 2. CDR3 size: 17 residues. Germline-derived CDR1 and CDR2 are SGHTS and YDEGEE. The CDR3 loop is CASSLGQGISYNSPLHF. The CDR3 DNA follows: TGTGCCAGCAGCTTGGGACAGGGGATCTCCTATAATTCACCCCTCCACTTT.

The V call is TRBV28, the J call TRBJ1-1; tentatively, D is TRBD1 (5 bases). The germline gives CDR1 MDHEN, CDR2 SYDVKM. The CDR3 is 14 amino acids. Trimming left V 5 bases short and J 8 bases short, with 18 bases between. The DNA of the CDR3 is TGTGCCAGCAGTCCCTGGGGGACCCCTTTGGAAGCTTTCTTT. This sequence encodes CASSPWGTPLEAFF. The whole variable domain, remainder taken from reference TRBV28 and TRBJ1-1, is DVKVTQSSRYLVKRTGEKVFLECVQDMDHENMFWYRQDPGLGLRLIYFSYDVKMKEKGDIPEGYSVSREKKERFSLILESASTNQTSMYLCASSPWGTPLEAFFGQGTRLTVV.

This clonotype appeared a few times. The chain uses TRBV4-1 and TRBJ1-5, with no clear D. Trimming cost V 6 bases and J 3 bases, with 15 bases left between them. The CDR3 has 15 amino acids. Germline V CDR1 and CDR2: MGHRA, YSYEKL. CDR3 nucleotide sequence: TGCGCCAGCAGTCCCTCATCCGGGGACAATCAGCCCCAGCATTTT. Its protein product is CASSPSSGDNQPQHF.

The rearrangement uses TRBV6-2 or TRBV6-3 and TRBJ2-2; a possible D gene is TRBD2 (6 bases). The V gene lost 6 bases and the J gene lost 1 base, with 12 bases spanning the gap. Germline CDR1 reads MNHEY; CDR2 reads SVGEGT. The CDR3 loop spans 15 amino acids. The CDR3 DNA reads as TGTGCCAGCAGCCCCATCGGGGGGAACACCGGGGAGCTGTTTTTT. Amino acid sequence: CASSPIGGNTGELFF.

This chain joins TRBV2 and TRBJ2-7; tentatively, D is TRBD2 (6 bases). Germline V gene sequence: CDR1 SNHLY, CDR2 FYNNEI. V gave up 6 bases and J gave up 5 bases, with 17 bases separating them. The CDR3 sequence is 14 residues long. The CDR3 is CASRAEGPWNEQYV. The CDR3 nucleotides read TGTGCCAGCAGGGCGGAGGGCCCTTGGAACGAGCAGTACGTC.

This clonotype was counted only a few times. The chain joins TRBV7-3 to TRBJ2-5; 10 positions agree with TRBD2. The CDR3 has 15 residues. The germline V gene has CDR1 SGHTA and CDR2 FQGTGA. V shed 4 bases, J shed 5 bases, and the junction held 7 bases outside the gene matches. The CDR3: CASSSGAGGPETQYF. In nucleotides, the CDR3 is TGTGCCAGCAGCTCGGGAGCGGGGGGGCCGGAGACCCAGTACTTC.

This clonotype came up many times. J is TRBJ2-5 and V is TRBV20-1; TRBD1 might be the D (5 bases). The CDR3 length is 13 residues. Germline-derived CDR1 and CDR2 are DFQATT and SNEGSKA (reference sequence). V was shortened by 5 bases and J by 1 base, with 11 bases between the two germline ends. CDR3 nucleotide sequence: TGCAGTGCTTCGTCAGGGCTCCAAGAGACCCAGTACTTC. Protein: CSASSGLQETQYF.

This clonotype was seen a few times. The chain is built from TRBV7-6 and TRBJ1-4, with D hard to call. This CDR3 contains 13 residues. Deletions cut 5 bases from V and 8 bases from J, with 12 bases between. From germline, CDR1 is SGHVS and CDR2 FNYEAQ. The CDR3 DNA follows: TGTGCCAGCAGCGTTACTCCTTGGGAAAAACTGTTTTTT. Its translation is CASSVTPWEKLFF.

The CDR3 here is CASSLATDLNTEAFF. In DNA, the CDR3 is TGTGCCAGCAGCTTAGCGACAGACCTGAACACTGAAGCTTTCTTT. The rearrangement links TRBV11-3 to TRBJ1-1, with a possible D match to TRBD1 (5 bases). From germline, CDR1 is SGHNT and CDR2 YENEEA. The CDR3 sequence is 15 residues long. V was clipped by 1 base and J by 0 bases, with 9 bases between them.

The rearrangement links TRBV11-3 to TRBJ2-7; the D gene is possibly TRBD1 (5 bases). The CDR3 spans 14 residues. Germline V gene sequence: CDR1 SGHNT, CDR2 YENEEA. The V end lost 4 bases, the J end lost 4 bases, and 14 bases lay between the germline ends. The CDR3 DNA is TGTGCCAGCAGCTCGGACATCTTAGGGTACGAGCAGTACTTC. Its translation: CASSSDILGYEQYF. The full variable domain, rest sourced from reference TRBV11-3 and TRBJ2-7, is EAGVVQSPRYKIIEKKQPVAFWCNPISGHNTLYWYLQNLGQGPELLIRYENEEAVDDSQLPKDRFSAERLKGVDSTLKIQPAELGDSAVYLCASSSDILGYEQYFGPGTRLTVT.

The V call is TRBV4-3, the J call TRBJ2-2; D is possibly TRBD1 (5 bases). The CDR3 is made up of 16 amino acids. Germline V gives CDR1 LGHNA, CDR2 YSLEER. Trimming left V 0 bases short and J 6 bases short, with 14 bases between. The CDR3 spells CASSQDPAGSAGELFF. Written as DNA, the CDR3 is TGCGCCAGCAGCCAAGATCCCGCAGGGTCGGCCGGGGAGCTGTTTTTT.

The sample holds a few counts of this clonotype. The chain is built from TRBV6-2 or TRBV6-3 and TRBJ2-2, with D uncertain. CDR3 length equals 14 residues. V shed 8 bases and J shed 5 bases, with 15 bases lying between them. CDR1 and CDR2 (germline): MNHEY, SVGEGT. The CDR3 coding sequence is TGTGCCAGCGACGGAGTCCATTGGACCGGGGAGCTGTTTTTT. It codes for CASDGVHWTGELFF.

V usage is TRBV19 and J usage is TRBJ1-6, with D uncertain. The CDR3 is 11 residues long. V lost 5 bases, J lost 17 bases, and 13 bases lay in between. CDR1 and CDR2 (germline): LNHDA, SQIVND (reference sequence). Written as DNA, the CDR3 is TGTGCCAGTAGTTTCGCAGGATCGGTCCACTTT. It encodes CASSFAGSVHF. The full variable domain, its missing parts supplied by reference TRBV19 and TRBJ1-6, is DGGITQSPKYLFRKEGQNVTLSCEQNLNHDAMYWYRQDPGQGLRLIYYSQIVNDFQKGDIAEGYSVSREKKESFPLTVTSAQKNPTAFYLCASSFAGSVHFGNGTRLTVT.

This clonotype was detected ten times or more. This rearrangement joins TRBV6-1 to TRBJ2-3; 10 bases line up with TRBD2. The V segment lost 2 bases and the J segment 4 bases; nucleotides outside the gene matches: 3. The germline gives CDR1 MNHNS, CDR2 SASEGT. The CDR3 has 15 residues. The DNA for the CDR3 is TGTGCCAGCAGTGAAACCAGCGGGGGGGCAGATACGCAGTATTTT. Translation gives CASSETSGGADTQYF.

This clonotype showed up just a few times. The chain uses TRBV2 and TRBJ2-5; D may be TRBD1 (6 bases). Trimming took 1 base from V and 5 from J, leaving 11 bases between them. Germline CDR1 reads SNHLY; CDR2 reads FYNNEI. The length of the CDR3 is 14 residues. The chain's CDR3 is CASSEGDITETQYF. CDR3 DNA: TGTGCCAGCAGTGAAGGGGACATAACGGAGACCCAGTACTTC.

This clonotype was observed at least ten times. The V call is TRBV6-5, the J call TRBJ2-5; no clear D. V was clipped by 2 bases and J by 2 bases, with 6 bases between them. Germline values: CDR1 MNHEY, CDR2 SVGAGI. The CDR3 extends over 13 amino acids. DNA for the CDR3: TGTGCCAGCAGTTACGGGCGGCAAGAGACCCAGTACTTC. Amino acid sequence: CASSYGRQETQYF.

There are many counts of this clonotype. This chain uses TRBV5-4 with TRBJ2-1; the D is unclear. The V end lost 1 base, the J end lost 4 bases, and 12 bases lay between the germline ends. The germline V gene has CDR1 SGHNT and CDR2 YYREEE (reference sequence). The length of the CDR3 is 15 residues. For the CDR3, the DNA is TGTGCCAGCAGCTTGCCACGGGCCCAGTACAATGAGCAGTTCTTC. Translated, it gives CASSLPRAQYNEQFF.

The chain recombines TRBV27 with TRBJ2-1, with 16 bases identical to TRBD2. Germline trimming cut 3 bases from V and 3 bases from J; bases unmatched to any gene: 2. Germline-derived CDR1 and CDR2 are MNHEY and SMNVEV (reference sequence). This CDR3 region has 17 residues. CDR3 nucleotide sequence: TGTGCCAGCAGTTTGGGACTAGCGGGGGGGCTCTACAATGAGCAGTTCTTC. Translated: CASSLGLAGGLYNEQFF.

The rearrangement links TRBV6-5 to TRBJ2-1; perhaps TRBD2 as D (6 bases). The CDR3 extends over 13 amino acids. V was clipped by 2 bases and J by 7 bases, with 9 bases between them. Germline-derived CDR1 and CDR2 are MNHEY and SVGAGI. The CDR3 reads CASSYGAGNEQFF. CDR3 nucleotide sequence: TGTGCCAGCAGTTACGGAGCGGGTAATGAGCAGTTCTTC.

V and J are TRBV6-5 and TRBJ1-1, with D uncertain. Trimming pared 0 bases from V and 5 bases from J, leaving 7 bases between. The CDR3 runs 13 residues. Germline V gives CDR1 MNHEY, CDR2 SVGAGI. The CDR3 here is CASSYSKSTEAFF. DNA for the CDR3: TGTGCCAGCAGTTACTCGAAATCAACTGAAGCTTTCTTT.

This clonotype was observed a few times. The V call is TRBV10-3, the J call TRBJ2-5; D tentatively reads TRBD1 or TRBD2 (6 bases each). From germline, CDR1 is ENHRY and CDR2 SYGVKD. The CDR3 sequence is 16 residues long. The V gene lost 2 bases and the J gene lost 3 bases, with 16 bases spanning the gap. This CDR3 is CAISEPEGGQEETQYF. The CDR3 region has the DNA TGTGCCATCAGTGAGCCCGAAGGGGGGCAAGAAGAGACCCAGTACTTC.

This clonotype was seen at least ten times. This sequence joins TRBV7-9 and TRBJ1-4; D possibly corresponds to TRBD1 (5 bases). Between the trimmed V and J ends, which lost 4 bases and 5 bases, there was a span of 20 bases. The CDR3 totals 17 residues. Germline loops: CDR1 SEHNR, CDR2 FQNEAQ (reference sequence). The DNA of the CDR3 is TGTGCCAGCAGCTCTTCACTTCAGGGCCTCGGAAATGAAAAACTGTTTTTT. The encoded protein is CASSSSLQGLGNEKLFF.

This clonotype was seen only a few times. The chain links TRBV6-6 to TRBJ1-2, with D maybe TRBD1 (5 bases). CDR3 length: 15 amino acids. Trimming removed 0 bases from V and 2 bases from J, with 10 bases in between. Germline V gene data show CDR1 as MNHNY and CDR2 as SVGAGI (reference sequence). The CDR3 DNA reads as TGTGCCAGCAGTTACTCGATTGCAGGGAACTATGGCTACACCTTC. Its protein is CASSYSIAGNYGYTF.

This clonotype was counted only a few times. The chain carries TRBV6-1 and TRBJ1-5; D possibly corresponds to TRBD1 (5 bases). CDR1 is MNHNS and CDR2 is SASEGT in the germline V gene. The CDR3 loop spans 16 amino acids. V was shortened by 7 bases and J by 2 bases, with 18 bases between the two germline ends. The CDR3 loop is CASNQGFLNGNQPQHF. CDR3 in DNA: TGTGCCAGCAACCAGGGCTTTCTTAACGGCAATCAGCCCCAGCATTTT.

The CDR3, as DNA: TGTGCCAGCAGCCAATCGCCGGGACTCTACAATCAGCCCCAGCATTTT. It yields the protein CASSQSPGLYNQPQHF. The rearrangement uses TRBV4-2 and TRBJ1-5; a possible D gene is TRBD1 (5 bases). The germline V and J ends were trimmed by 2 bases and 3 bases, with 14 bases remaining between them. Germline V gives CDR1 LGHNA, CDR2 YNFKEQ. The CDR3 has 16 residues.

The chain joins TRBV6-8 to TRBJ2-1; the D gene is possibly TRBD2 (6 bases). Germline V lookup: CDR1 MNHGY, CDR2 SAAAGT. Trimming removed 0 bases from V and 10 bases from J, with 10 bases in between. This CDR3 contains 13 residues. The CDR3 loop reads CASSYSGAGEQFF. CDR3 sequence (DNA): TGTGCCAGCAGTTACTCCGGAGCGGGCGAGCAGTTCTTC.

This clonotype was recorded many times. The chain combines TRBV3-1 with TRBJ1-3; perhaps TRBD1 as D (5 bases). Germline CDR1 is LGHDT and CDR2 is YNNKEL (reference sequence). CDR3 size: 14 residues. V was pared by 6 bases and J by 0 bases, with 9 bases between. CDR3 DNA sequence: TGTGCCAGCAGGGAAACAGGCTCTGGAAACACCATATATTTT. It yields the protein CASRETGSGNTIYF.

The chain is built from TRBV6-2 or TRBV6-3 and TRBJ1-1, with D perhaps TRBD1 (5 bases). The germline V gene encodes CDR1 MNHEY and CDR2 SVGEGT. The CDR3 runs 15 residues. With 6 bases removed from V and 1 base from J, the gap between germline ends came to 15 bases. CDR3 loop: CASRAAGDTNTEAFF. CDR3 in DNA: TGTGCCAGCAGGGCCGCGGGGGATACGAACACTGAAGCTTTCTTT.